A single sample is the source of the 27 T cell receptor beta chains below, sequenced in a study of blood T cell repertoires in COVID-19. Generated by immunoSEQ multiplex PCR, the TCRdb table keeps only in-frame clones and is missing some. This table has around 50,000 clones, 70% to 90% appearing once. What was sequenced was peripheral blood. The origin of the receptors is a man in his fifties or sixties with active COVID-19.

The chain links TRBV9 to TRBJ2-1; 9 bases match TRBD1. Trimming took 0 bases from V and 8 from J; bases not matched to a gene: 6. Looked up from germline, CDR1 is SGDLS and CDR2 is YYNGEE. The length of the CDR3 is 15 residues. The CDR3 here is CASSVGTGAGDEQFF. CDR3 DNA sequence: TGTGCCAGCAGCGTAGGGACAGGGGCCGGGGATGAGCAGTTCTTC.

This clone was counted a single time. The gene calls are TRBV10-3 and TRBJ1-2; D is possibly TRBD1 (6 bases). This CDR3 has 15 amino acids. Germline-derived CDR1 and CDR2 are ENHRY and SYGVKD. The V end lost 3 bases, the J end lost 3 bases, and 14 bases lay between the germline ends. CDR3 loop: CAISDPGSGDYGYTF. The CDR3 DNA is TGTGCCATCAGTGATCCGGGTTCAGGGGACTATGGCTACACCTTC.

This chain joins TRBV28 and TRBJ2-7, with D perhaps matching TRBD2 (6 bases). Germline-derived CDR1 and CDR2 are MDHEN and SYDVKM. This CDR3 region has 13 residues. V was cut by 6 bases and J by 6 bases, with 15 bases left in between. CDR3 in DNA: TGTGCCAGCAGCCCTCCCAGCGGGCTCGAGCAGTACTTC. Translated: CASSPPSGLEQYF.

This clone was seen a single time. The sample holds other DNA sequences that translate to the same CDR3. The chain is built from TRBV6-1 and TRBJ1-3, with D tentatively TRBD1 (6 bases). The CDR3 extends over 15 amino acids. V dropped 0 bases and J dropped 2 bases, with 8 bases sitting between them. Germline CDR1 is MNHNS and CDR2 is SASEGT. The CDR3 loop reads CASSEAGGTGNTIYF. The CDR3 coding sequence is TGTGCCAGCAGTGAAGCTGGGGGCACTGGAAACACCATATATTTT.

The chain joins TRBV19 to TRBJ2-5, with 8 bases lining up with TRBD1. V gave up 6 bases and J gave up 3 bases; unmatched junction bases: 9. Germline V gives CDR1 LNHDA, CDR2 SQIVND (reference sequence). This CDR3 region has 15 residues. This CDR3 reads CASRATGTGEETQYF. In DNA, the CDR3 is TGTGCCAGTAGGGCGACCGGGACAGGTGAAGAGACCCAGTACTTC.

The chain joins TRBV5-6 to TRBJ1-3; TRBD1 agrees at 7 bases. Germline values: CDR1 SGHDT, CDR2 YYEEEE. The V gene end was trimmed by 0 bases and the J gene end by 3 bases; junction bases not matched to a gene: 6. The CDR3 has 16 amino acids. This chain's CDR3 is CASSLGPSGGGNTIYF. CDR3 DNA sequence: TGTGCCAGCAGCTTGGGACCATCAGGGGGTGGAAACACCATATATTTT.

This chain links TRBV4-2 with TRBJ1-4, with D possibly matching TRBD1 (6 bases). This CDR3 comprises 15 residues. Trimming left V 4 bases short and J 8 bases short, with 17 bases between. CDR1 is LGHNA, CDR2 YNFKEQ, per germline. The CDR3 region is CASSPAGGGQEKLFF. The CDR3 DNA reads TGTGCCAGCAGCCCGGCCGGGGGGGGGCAAGAAAAACTGTTTTTT.

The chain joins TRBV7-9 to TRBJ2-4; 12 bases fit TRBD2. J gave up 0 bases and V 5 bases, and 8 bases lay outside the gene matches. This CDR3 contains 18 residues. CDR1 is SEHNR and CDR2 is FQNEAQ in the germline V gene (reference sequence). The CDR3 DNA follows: TGTGCCAGCAGCCGGACTAGCGGGGATCTCCTAGCCAAAAACATTCAGTACTTC. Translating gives CASSRTSGDLLAKNIQYF.

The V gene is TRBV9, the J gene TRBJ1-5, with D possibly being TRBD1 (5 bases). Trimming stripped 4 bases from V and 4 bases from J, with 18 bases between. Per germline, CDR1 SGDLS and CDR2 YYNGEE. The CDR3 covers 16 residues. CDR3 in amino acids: CASSPTGDSPNQPQHF. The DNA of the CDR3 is TGTGCCAGCAGCCCCACCGGTGACAGCCCAAATCAGCCCCAGCATTTT.

CDR3 in DNA: TGTGCCAGCAGTGGAGCGGGAGGGCCGACCAATGAGCAGTTCTTC. Translated: CASSGAGGPTNEQFF. The V call is TRBV2, the J call TRBJ2-1; 10 bases agree with TRBD2. V lost 4 bases and J lost 6; bases outside the gene matches: 6. Germline CDR1 is SNHLY and CDR2 is FYNNEI. The CDR3 spans 15 residues.

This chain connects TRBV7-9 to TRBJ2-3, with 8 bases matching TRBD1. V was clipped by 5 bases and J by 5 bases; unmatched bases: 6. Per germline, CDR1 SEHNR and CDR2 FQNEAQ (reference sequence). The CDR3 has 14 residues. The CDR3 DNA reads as TGTGCCAGCAGCCCGGGACAGGAGGGAGATACGCAGTATTTT. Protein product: CASSPGQEGDTQYF. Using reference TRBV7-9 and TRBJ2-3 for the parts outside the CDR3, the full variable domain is DTGVSQNPRHKITKRGQNVTFRCDPISEHNRLYWYRQTLGQGPEFLTYFQNEAQLEKSRLLSDRFSAERPKGSFSTLEIQRTEQGDSAMYLCASSPGQEGDTQYFGPGTRLTVL.

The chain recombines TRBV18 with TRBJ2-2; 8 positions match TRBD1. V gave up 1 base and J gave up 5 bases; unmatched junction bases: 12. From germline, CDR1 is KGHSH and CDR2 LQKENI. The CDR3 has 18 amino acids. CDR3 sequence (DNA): TGTGCCAGCTCACCACAGACAGGGGAAATGATGGATACCGGGGAGCTGTTTTTT. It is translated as CASSPQTGEMMDTGELFF.

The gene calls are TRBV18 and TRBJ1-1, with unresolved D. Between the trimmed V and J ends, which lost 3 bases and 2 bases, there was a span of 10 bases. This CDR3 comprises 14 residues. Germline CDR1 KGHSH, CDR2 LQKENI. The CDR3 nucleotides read TGTGCCAGCTCACCGCAAGAGGGAAACACTGAAGCTTTCTTT. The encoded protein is CASSPQEGNTEAFF.

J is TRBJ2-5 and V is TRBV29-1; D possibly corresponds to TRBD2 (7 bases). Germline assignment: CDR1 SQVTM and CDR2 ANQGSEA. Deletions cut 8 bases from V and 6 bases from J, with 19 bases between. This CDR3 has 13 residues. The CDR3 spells CSPGEGEWQTQYF. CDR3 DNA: TGCAGCCCCGGGGAGGGGGAGTGGCAGACCCAGTACTTC.

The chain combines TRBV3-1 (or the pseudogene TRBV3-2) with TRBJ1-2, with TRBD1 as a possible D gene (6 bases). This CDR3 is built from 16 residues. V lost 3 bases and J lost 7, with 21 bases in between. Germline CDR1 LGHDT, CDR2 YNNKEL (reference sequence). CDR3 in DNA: TGTGCCAGCAGCCATTCAGGGGACGGACAATATCGTGGCTACACCTTC. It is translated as CASSHSGDGQYRGYTF.

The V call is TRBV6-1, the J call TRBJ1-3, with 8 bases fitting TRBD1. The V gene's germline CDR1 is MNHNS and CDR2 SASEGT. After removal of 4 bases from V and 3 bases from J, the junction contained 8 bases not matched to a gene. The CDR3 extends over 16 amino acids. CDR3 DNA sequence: TGTGCCAGCAGTGTTCGGGTACAGGGGGGTGGAAACACCATATATTTT. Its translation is CASSVRVQGGGNTIYF.

CDR3 sequence: CASSVDPGAGETQYF. The CDR3 DNA reads TGTGCCAGCAGCGTAGACCCAGGGGCAGGAGAGACCCAGTACTTC. The gene calls are TRBV9 and TRBJ2-5, with D tentatively TRBD1 (6 bases). This CDR3 is 15 amino acids long. Per the germline V gene, CDR1 is SGDLS and CDR2 is YYNGEE. The ends were cut back, 0 bases at V and 4 bases at J, with 13 bases in the middle.

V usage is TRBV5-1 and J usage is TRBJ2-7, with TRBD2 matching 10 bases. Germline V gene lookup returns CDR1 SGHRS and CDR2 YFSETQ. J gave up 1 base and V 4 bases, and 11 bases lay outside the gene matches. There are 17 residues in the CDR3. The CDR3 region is CASSPTASGGESYEQYF. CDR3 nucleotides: TGCGCCAGCAGCCCAACGGCGAGCGGGGGGGAATCCTACGAGCAGTACTTC. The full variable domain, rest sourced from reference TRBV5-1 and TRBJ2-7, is KAGVTQTPRYLIKTRGQQVTLSCSPISGHRSVSWYQQTPGQGLQFLFEYFSETQRNKGNFPGRFSGRQFSNSRSEMNVSTLELGDSALYLCASSPTASGGESYEQYFGPGTRLTVT.

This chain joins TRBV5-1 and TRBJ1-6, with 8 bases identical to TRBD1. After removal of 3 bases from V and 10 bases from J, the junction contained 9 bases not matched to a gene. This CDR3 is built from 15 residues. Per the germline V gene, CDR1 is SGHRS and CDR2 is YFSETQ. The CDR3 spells CASSSTPGGASPLHF. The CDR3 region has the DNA TGCGCCAGCAGCTCAACCCCAGGGGGCGCATCACCCCTCCACTTT.

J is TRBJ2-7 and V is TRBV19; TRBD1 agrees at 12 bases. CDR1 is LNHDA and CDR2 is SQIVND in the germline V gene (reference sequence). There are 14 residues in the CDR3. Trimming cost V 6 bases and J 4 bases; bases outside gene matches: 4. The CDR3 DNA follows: TGTGCCAGTAGCAGGGGACAGGGGGCTTACGAGCAGTACTTC. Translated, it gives CASSRGQGAYEQYF.

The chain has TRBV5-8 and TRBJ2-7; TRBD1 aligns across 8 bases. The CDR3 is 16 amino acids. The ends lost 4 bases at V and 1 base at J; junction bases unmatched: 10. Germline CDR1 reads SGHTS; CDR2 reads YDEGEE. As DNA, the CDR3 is TGTGCCAGCAGCCTAGCTCAGGGGGCTGAGTCCTACGAGCAGTACTTC. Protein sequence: CASSLAQGAESYEQYF.

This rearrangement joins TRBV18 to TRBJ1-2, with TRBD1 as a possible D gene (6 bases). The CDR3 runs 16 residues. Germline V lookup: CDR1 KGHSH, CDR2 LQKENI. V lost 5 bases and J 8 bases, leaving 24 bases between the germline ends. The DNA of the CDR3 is TGTGCCAGCTCAAACCGGGGGAGGGACACCCGAGCCGGCTACACCTTC. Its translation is CASSNRGRDTRAGYTF. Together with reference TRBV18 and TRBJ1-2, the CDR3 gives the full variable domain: NAGVMQNPRHLVRRRGQEARLRCSPMKGHSHVYWYRQLPEEGLKFMVYLQKENIIDESGMPKERFSAEFPKEGPSILRIQQVVRGDSAAYFCASSNRGRDTRAGYTFGSGTRLTVV.

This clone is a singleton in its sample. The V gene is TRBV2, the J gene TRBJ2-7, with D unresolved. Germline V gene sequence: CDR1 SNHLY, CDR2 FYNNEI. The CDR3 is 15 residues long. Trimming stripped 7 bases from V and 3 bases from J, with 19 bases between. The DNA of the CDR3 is TGTGCCAGCAATGTTCGGAGAACGGCTGGCTACGAGCAGTACTTC. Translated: CASNVRRTAGYEQYF. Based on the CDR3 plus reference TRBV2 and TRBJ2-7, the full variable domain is EPEVTQTPSHQVTQMGQEVILRCVPISNHLYFYWYRQILGQKVEFLVSFYNNEISEKSEIFDDQFSVERPDGSNFTLKIRSTKLEDSAMYFCASNVRRTAGYEQYFGPGTRLTVT.

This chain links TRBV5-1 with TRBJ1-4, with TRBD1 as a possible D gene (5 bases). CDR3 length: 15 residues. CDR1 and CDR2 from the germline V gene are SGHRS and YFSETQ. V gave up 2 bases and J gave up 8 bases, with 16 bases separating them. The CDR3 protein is CASSFRAGRNEKLFF. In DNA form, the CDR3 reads TGCGCCAGCAGCTTTCGGGCAGGGCGTAACGAAAAACTGTTTTTT.

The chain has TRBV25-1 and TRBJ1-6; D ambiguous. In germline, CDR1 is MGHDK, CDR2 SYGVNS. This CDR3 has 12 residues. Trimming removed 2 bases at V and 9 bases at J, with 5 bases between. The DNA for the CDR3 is TGTGCCAGCAGTGAAACGGTTTCACCCCTCCACTTT. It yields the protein CASSETVSPLHF. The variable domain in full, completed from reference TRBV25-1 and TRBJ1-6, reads EADIYQTPRYLVIGTGKKITLECSQTMGHDKMYWYQQDPGMELHLIHYSYGVNSTEKGDLSSESTVSRIRTEHFPLTLESARPSHTSQYLCASSETVSPLHFGNGTRLTVT.

The CDR3 reads CASSYWGQGAYEQYF. The CDR3 nucleotides read TGTGCCAGCAGTTACTGGGGACAGGGGGCCTACGAGCAGTACTTC. The chain recombines TRBV6-5 with TRBJ2-7; 11 nucleotides match TRBD1. V lost 1 base and J lost 2; bases outside the gene matches: 1. The CDR3 contains 15 residues. CDR1 and CDR2 from the germline V gene are MNHEY and SVGAGI.

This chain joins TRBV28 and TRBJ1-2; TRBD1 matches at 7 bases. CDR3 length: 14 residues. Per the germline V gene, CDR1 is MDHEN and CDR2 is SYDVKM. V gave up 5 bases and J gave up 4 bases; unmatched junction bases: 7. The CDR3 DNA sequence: TGTGCCAGCAGTCCAGGGGGAAGGGGCTATGGCTACACCTTC. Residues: CASSPGGRGYGYTF.